This T cell receptor beta chain originates from a study of glioma-infiltrating T cells after dendritic cell vaccination. Overall study context: Patients had newly diagnosed or recurrent glioblastoma and received dendritic cell vaccines.

This CDR3 has 18 residues. After removal of 0 bases from V and 3 bases from J, the junction contained 7 bases not matched to a gene. CDR1 and CDR2 (germline): SEHNR, FQNEAQ (reference sequence). The primer mix had 60 V beta and 13 J beta primers. The assay was immunoSEQ multiplex PCR, and TCRdb's table has in-frame clones only and misses some. The sample has under 35,000 clones; over 90% are singletons. Patients had residual fresh-frozen tumor tissue and more than two years of survival data. None of the glioblastoma patients had an isocitrate dehydrogenase mutation. This material consisted of blood, taken before dendritic cell vaccination. The chain has TRBV7-9 and TRBJ2-5; 13 bases are a match to TRBD2. The sequence came from a human donor with glioblastoma. This CDR3 is CASSLAGSLAGGKETQYF. The CDR3 DNA follows: TGTGCCAGCAGCTTAGCGGGATCACTAGCGGGGGGGAAAGAGACCCAGTACTTC.